The entry below describes one T cell receptor beta chain. Its cognate antigen is unknown. The data derive from a study of beta chain features in type 1 diabetes. Study results and limitations: There was a moderate but significant shortening of TCRB CDR3s in all four CD4+ subsets of Type 1 diabetes patients. Relative to healthy donors, patients appeared to have naive, central memory and Treg TCRB repertoires that were more similar.

Sequenced material consisted of expressed TCRB transcripts (all of the isolated RNA was reverse transcribed). Deep immunoSEQ sequencing covered naive, central memory and regulatory T cell samples. Generated by immunoSEQ multiplex PCR, the TCRdb table keeps only in-frame clones and is missing some. The table lists some 640,000 clones, roughly 13% of them singletons. Sorting with CD45RO/CCR7/CD25/CD127/CD95/CD27 yielded naive, central memory, regulatory and stem-like memory CD4+ cells. The length of the CDR3 is 14 residues. V was shortened by 4 bases and J by 3 bases, with 14 bases between the two germline ends. Germline CDR1 reads SGDLS; CDR2 reads YYNGEE.

The chain recombines TRBV9 with TRBJ2-7; possibly TRBD1 for D (6 bases). Sequenced sample: naive CD4+ T cells from blood. The TCR originated in a man aged 18-30 years with type 1 diabetes. This chain's CDR3 is CASSKTGANYEQYF. For the CDR3, the DNA is TGTGCCAGCAGCAAGACAGGAGCCAACTACGAGCAGTACTTC.